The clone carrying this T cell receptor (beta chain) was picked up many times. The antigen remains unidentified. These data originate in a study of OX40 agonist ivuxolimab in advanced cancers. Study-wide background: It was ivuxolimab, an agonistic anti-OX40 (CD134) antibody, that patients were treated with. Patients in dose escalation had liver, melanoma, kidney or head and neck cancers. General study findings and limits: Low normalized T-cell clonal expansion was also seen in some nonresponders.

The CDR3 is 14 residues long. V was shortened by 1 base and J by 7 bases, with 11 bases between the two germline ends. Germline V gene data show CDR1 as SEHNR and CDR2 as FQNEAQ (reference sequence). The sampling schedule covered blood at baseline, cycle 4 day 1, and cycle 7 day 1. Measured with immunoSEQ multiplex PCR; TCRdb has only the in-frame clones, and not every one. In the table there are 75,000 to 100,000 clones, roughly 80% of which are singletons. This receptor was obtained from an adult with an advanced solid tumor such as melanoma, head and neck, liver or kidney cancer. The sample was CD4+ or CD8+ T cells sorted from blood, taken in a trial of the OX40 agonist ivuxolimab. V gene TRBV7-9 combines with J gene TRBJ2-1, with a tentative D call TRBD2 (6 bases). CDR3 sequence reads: CASSLVSGGNEQFF. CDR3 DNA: TGTGCCAGCAGCTTAGTTTCCGGAGGGAATGAGCAGTTCTTC. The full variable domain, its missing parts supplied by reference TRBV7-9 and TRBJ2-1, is DTGVSQNPRHKITKRGQNVTFRCDPISEHNRLYWYRQTLGQGPEFLTYFQNEAQLEKSRLLSDRFSAERPKGSFSTLEIQRTEQGDSAMYLCASSLVSGGNEQFFGPGTRLTVL.